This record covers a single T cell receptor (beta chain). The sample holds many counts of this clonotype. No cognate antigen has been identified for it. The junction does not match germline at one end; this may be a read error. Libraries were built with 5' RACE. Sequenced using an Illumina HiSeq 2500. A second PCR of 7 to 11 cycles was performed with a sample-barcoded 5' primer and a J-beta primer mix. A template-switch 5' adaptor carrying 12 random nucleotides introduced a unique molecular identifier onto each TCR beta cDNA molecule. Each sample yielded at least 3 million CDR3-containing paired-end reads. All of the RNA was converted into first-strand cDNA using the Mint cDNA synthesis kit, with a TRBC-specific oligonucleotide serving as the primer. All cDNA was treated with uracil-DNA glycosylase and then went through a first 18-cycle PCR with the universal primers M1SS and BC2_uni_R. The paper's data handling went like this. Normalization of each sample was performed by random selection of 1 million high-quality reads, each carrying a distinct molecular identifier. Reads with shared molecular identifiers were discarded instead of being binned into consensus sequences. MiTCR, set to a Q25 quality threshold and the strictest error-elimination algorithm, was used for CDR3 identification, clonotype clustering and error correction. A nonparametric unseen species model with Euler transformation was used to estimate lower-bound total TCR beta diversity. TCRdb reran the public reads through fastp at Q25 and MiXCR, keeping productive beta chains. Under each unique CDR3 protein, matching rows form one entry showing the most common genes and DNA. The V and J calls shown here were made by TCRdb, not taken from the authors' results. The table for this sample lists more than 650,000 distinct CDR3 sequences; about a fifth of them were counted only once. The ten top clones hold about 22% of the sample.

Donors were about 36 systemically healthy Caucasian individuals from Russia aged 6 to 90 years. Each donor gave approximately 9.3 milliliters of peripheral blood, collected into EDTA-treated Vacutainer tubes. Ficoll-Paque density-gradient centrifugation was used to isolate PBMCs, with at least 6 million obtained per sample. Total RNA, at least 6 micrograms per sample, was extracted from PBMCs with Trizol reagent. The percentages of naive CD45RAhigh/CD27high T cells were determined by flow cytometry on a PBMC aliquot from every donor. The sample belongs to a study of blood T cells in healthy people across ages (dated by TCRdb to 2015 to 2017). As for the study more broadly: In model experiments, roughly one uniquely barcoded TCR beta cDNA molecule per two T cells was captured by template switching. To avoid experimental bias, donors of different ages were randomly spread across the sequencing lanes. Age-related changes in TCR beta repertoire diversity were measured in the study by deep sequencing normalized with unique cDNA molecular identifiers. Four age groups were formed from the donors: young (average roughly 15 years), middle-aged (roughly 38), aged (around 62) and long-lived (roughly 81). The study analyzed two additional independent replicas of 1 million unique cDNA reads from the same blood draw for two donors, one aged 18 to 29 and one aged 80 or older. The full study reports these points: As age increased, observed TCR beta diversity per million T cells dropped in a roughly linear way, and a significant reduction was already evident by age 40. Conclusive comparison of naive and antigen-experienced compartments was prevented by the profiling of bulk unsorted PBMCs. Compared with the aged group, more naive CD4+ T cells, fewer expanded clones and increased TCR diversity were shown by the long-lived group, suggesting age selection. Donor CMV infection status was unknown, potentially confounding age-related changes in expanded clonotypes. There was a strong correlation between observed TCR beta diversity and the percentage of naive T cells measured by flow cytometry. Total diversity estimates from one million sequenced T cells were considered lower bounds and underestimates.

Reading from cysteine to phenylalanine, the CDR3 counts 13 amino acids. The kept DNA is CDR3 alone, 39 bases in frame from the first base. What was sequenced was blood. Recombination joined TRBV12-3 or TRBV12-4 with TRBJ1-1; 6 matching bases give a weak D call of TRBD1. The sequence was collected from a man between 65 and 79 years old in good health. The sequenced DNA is TGCGCCAGCAGCTTGGGGGCTGGGACTGAAGCTTTCTTT. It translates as CASSLGAGTEAFF.